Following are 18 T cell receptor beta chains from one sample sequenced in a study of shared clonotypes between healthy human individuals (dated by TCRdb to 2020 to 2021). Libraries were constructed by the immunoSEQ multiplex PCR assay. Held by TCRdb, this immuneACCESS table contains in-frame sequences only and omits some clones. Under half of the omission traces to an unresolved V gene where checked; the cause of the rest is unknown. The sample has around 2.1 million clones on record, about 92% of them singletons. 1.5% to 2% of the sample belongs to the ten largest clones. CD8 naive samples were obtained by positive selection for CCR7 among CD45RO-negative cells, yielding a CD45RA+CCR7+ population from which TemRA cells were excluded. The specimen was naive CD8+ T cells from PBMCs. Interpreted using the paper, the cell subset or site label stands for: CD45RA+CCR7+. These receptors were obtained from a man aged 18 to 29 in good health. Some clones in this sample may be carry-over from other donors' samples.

This CDR3 reads CSVEGGTNYGYTF. In nucleotides, the CDR3 is TGCAGCGTTGAAGGTGGGACAAACTATGGCTACACCTTC. The chain couples TRBV29-1 to TRBJ1-2; tentatively, D is TRBD1 (6 bases). Trimming took off 1 base at V and 2 bases at J, with 8 bases between the two ends. Germline values: CDR1 SQVTM, CDR2 ANQGSEA. This CDR3 has 13 amino acids.

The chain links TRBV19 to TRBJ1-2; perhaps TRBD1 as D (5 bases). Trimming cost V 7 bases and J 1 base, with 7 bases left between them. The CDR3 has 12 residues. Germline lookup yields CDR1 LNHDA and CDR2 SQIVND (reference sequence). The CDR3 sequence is CASTDSNYGYTF. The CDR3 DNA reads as TGTGCCAGTACTGACAGTAACTATGGCTACACCTTC.

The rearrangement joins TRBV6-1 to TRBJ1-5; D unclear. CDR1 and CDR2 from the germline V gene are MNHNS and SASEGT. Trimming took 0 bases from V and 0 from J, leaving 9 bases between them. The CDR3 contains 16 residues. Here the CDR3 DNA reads TGTGCCAGCAGTGAAGCGGAGAAATATAGCAATCAGCCCCAGCATTTT. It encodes CASSEAEKYSNQPQHF.

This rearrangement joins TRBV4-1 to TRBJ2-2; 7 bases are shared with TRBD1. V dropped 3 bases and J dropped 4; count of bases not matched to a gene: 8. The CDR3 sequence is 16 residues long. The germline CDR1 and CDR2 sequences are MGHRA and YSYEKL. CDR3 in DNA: TGCGCCAGCAGCCAGGTGGGACAGTTAGGCACCGGGGAGCTGTTTTTT. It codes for CASSQVGQLGTGELFF.

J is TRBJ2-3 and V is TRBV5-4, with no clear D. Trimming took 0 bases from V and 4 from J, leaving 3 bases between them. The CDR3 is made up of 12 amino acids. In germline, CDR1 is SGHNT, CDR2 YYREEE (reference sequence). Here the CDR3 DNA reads TGTGCCAGCAGCTTGGATGCAGATACGCAGTATTTT. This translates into CASSLDADTQYF. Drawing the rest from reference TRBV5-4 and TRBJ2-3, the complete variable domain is ETGVTQSPTHLIKTRGQQVTLRCSSQSGHNTVSWYQQALGQGPQFIFQYYREEENGRGNFPPRFSGLQFPNYSSELNVNALELDDSALYLCASSLDADTQYFGPGTRLTVL.

The CDR3 region is CASSHRASQETQYF. The DNA of the CDR3 is TGTGCCAGCAGTCACAGGGCTTCCCAAGAGACCCAGTACTTC. The chain employs TRBV28 and TRBJ2-5; TRBD1 might be the D (6 bases). Trimming took off 5 bases at V and 1 base at J, with 11 bases between the two ends. The CDR3 sequence is 14 residues long. From germline, CDR1 is MDHEN and CDR2 SYDVKM.

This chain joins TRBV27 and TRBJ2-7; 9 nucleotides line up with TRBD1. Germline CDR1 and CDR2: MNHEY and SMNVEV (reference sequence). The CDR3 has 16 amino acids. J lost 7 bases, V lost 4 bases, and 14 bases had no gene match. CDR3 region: CASSSLGGTGTREQYF. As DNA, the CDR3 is TGTGCCAGCAGTTCCCTCGGGGGGACAGGGACCCGGGAGCAGTACTTC.

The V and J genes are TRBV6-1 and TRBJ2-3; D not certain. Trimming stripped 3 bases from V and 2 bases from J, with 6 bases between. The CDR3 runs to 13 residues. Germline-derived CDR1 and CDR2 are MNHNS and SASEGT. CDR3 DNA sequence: TGTGCCAGCAGTGACAGATTCACAGATACGCAGTATTTT. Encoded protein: CASSDRFTDTQYF.

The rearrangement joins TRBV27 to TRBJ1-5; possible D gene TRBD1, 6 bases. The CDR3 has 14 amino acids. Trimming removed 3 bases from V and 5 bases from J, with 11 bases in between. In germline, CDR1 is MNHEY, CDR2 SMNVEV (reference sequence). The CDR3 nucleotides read TGTGCCAGCAGTTTCTACAGGGTGGATCAGCCCCAGCATTTT. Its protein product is CASSFYRVDQPQHF.

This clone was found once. Here the CDR3 reads CASRGTTNEKLFF. The CDR3 DNA sequence: TGTGCCAGCAGGGGGACAACTAATGAAAAACTGTTTTTT. The chain is built from TRBV28 and TRBJ1-4, with D hard to call. The CDR3 sequence is 13 residues long. V lost 6 bases, J lost 0 bases, and 5 bases lay in between. The V gene's germline CDR1 is MDHEN and CDR2 SYDVKM.

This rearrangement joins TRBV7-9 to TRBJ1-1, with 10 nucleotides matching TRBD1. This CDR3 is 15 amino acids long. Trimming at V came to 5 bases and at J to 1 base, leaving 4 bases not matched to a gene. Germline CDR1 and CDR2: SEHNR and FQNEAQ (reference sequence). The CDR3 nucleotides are TGTGCCAGCAGCAACCGGGACAGGGGGAACACTGAAGCTTTCTTT. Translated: CASSNRDRGNTEAFF.

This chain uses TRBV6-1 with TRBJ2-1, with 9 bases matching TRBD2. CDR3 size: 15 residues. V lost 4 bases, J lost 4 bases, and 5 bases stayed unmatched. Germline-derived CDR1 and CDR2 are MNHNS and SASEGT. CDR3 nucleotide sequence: TGTGCCAGCAGTGGGGGGACTAGCAATTACAATGAGCAGTTCTTC. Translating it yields CASSGGTSNYNEQFF.

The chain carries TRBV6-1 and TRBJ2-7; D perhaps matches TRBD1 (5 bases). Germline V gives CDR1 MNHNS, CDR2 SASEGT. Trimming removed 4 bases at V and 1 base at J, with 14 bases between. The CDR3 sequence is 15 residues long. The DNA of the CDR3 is TGTGCCAGCAGTGTAGGGGTATTCCTTTCCTACGAGCAGTACTTC. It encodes CASSVGVFLSYEQYF.

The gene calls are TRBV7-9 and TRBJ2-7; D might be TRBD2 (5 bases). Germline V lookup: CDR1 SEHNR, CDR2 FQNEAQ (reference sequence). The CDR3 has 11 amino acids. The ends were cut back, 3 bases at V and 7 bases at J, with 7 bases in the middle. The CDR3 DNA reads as TGTGCCAGCAGCTTTTCGGGGGAGCAGTACTTC. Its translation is CASSFSGEQYF.

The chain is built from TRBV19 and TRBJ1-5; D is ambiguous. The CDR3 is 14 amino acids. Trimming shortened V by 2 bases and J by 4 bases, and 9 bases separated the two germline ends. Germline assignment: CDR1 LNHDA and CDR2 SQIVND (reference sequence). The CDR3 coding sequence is TGTGCCAGTAGTATACCCAGCCAAAATCAGCCCCAGCATTTT. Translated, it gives CASSIPSQNQPQHF.

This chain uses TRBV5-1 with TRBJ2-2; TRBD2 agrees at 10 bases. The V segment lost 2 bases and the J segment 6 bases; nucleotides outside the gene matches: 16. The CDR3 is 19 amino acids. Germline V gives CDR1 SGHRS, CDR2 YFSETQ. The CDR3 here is CASSFYVLAGAPRPGELFF. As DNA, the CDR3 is TGCGCCAGCAGCTTTTACGTCCTAGCGGGAGCCCCGCGACCCGGGGAGCTGTTTTTT.

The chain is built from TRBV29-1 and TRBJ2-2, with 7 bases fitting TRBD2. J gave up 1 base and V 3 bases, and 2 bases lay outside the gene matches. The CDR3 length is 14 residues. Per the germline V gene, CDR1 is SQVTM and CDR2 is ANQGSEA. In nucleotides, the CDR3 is TGCAGCGTTGATTCTAGCGGGAACACCGGGGAGCTGTTTTTT. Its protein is CSVDSSGNTGELFF.

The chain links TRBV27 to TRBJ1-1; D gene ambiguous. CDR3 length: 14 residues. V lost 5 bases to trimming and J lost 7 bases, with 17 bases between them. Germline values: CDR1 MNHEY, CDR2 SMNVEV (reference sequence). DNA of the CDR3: TGTGCCAGCAGTACCGCCGAGGGTCAGGTTGAAGCTTTCTTT. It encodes CASSTAEGQVEAFF.